Reported below is one TCR beta chain. Next came a second PCR, run for about 7 to 12 cycles, which used a sample-barcoded 5' primer along with a J-beta primer mix. MiXCR, run by TCRdb on the 5' RACE reads, gives a single entry per CDR3 protein. The sample holds approximately 780,000 distinct CDR3 sequences; roughly 24% are singletons and the top ten take about 2.9%. CDR3 size: 15 residues. CDR1 and CDR2 from the germline V gene are MGHDK and SYGVNS. Between the trimmed V and J ends, which lost 2 bases and 6 bases, there was a span of 14 bases. These data are taken from a study of blood T cells in healthy people across ages. The same data also went into a second study, on T cells of mothers and their children.

The specimen was blood. This sequence originates from a boy aged 5-17 years in good health. The rearrangement links TRBV25-1 to TRBJ2-1, with D perhaps matching TRBD1 (5 bases). The CDR3 region is CASSERGQNANEQFF. The CDR3 nucleotides read TGTGCCAGCAGTGAACGCGGACAAAACGCCAATGAGCAGTTCTTC.